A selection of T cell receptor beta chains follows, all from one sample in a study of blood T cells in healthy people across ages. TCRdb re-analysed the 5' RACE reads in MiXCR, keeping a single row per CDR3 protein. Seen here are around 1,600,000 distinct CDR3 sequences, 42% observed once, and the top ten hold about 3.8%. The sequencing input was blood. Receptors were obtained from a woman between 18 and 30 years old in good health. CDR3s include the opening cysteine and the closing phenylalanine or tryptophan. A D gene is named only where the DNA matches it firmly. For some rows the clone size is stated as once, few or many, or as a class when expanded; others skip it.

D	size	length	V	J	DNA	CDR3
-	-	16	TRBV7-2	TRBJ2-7	TGTGCCAGCAGCAAAACCCGACAGGCCCTATACTACGAGCAGTACTTC	CASSKTRQALYYEQYF
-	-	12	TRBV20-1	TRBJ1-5	TGCAGTGCTAAAACGCCGGGGCAGCCCCAGCATTTT	CSAKTPGQPQHF
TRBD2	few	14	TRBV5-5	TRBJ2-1	TGTGCCAGCAGCTTCCTCAGGGAGGGCAATGAGCAGTTCTTC	CASSFLREGNEQFF
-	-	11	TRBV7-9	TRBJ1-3	TGTGCCAGCGTTGGCGGAAACACCATATATTTT	CASVGGNTIYF
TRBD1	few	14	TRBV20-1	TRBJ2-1	TGCAGTGCTCTCACCGGGACAGGGGGCGATGAGCAGTTCTTC	CSALTGTGGDEQFF
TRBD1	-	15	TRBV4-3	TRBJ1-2	TGCGCCAGCAGCCCCCGGACAGGGTTGAGCTATGGCTACACCTTC	CASSPRTGLSYGYTF
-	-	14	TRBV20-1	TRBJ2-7	TGCAGTGCTTATACAGGGCGAAGCTCCTACGAGCAGTACTTC	CSAYTGRSSYEQYF
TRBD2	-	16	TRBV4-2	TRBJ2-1	TGTGCCAGCAGCCAGGAAGCGGGAGTGGGTTACAATGAGCAGTTCTTC	CASSQEAGVGYNEQFF
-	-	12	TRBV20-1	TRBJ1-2	TGCAGTGCCCACCGGTCCGTATATGGCTACACCTTC	CSAHRSVYGYTF
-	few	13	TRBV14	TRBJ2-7	TGTGCCAGCAGCCAAGAGGGGAGAAACGAGCAGTACTTC	CASSQEGRNEQYF
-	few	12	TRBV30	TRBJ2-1	TGTGCCTGGAGACCGGACACTAATGAGCAGTTCTTC	CAWRPDTNEQFF
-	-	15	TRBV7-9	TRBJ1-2	TGTACCAGCAGCTTAGCGGTGGGGGACCGGGTAGGCTACACCTTC	CTSSLAVGDRVGYTF
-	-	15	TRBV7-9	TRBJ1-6	TGTGCCAGCAGCCCCCCTGAAGATCGGTTTTCACCCCTCCACTTT	CASSPPEDRFSPLHF
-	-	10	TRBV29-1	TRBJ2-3	TGCAGCGCTGACCCAGATACGCAGTATTTT	CSADPDTQYF
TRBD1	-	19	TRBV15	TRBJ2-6	TGTGCCACCAGCAGAGCCCGGGACAGCGCCTTCTCTGGGGCCAACGTCCTGACTTTC	CATSRARDSAFSGANVLTF
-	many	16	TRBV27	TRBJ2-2	TGTGCCAGCAGTCCTCGTCGCCGGCTGAACACCGGGGAGCTGTTTTTT	CASSPRRRLNTGELFF
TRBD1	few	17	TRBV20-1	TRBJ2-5	TGCAGTGCTAGAGATCCGGGTGACAGGGGGGTTAGAGAGACCCAGTACTTC	CSARDPGDRGVRETQYF
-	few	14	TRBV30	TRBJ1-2	TGTGCCTGGAGTGTAATACGGGGCCACAATGGCTACACCTTC	CAWSVIRGHNGYTF
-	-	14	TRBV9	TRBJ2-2	TGTGCCAGCAGCGATGGGGCCCGAATCGGGGAGCTGTTTTTT	CASSDGARIGELFF
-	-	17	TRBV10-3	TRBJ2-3	TGTGCCGTCAGACCAAATATGGCAGGCCCAAGCACAGATACGCAGTATTTT	CAVRPNMAGPSTDTQYF
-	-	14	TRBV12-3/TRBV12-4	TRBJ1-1	TGTGCCAGCAGTTTAGAGGCAGCGAACACTGAAGCTTTCTTT	CASSLEAANTEAFF
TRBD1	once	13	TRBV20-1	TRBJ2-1	TGCAGTGTCAGGGACAGGGGCCCGCAGGGTAGGTTCTTC	CSVRDRGPQGRFF
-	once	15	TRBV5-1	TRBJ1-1	TGCGCCAGCAGCTTGGTATCCAGGGGAGTCACTGAAGCTTTCTTT	CASSLVSRGVTEAFF
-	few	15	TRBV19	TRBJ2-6	TGTGCCAGTAGTATCGGGGCAGGGGTTGGCAACGTCCTGACTTTC	CASSIGAGVGNVLTF
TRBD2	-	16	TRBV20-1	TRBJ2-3	TGCAGTGCTAGAGGTGGACTAGCGGGGGCCACAGATACGCAGTATTTT	CSARGGLAGATDTQYF
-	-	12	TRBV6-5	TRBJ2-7	TGTGCCAGCAGTTACAATGGCGGTGAGCAGTACTTC	CASSYNGGEQYF
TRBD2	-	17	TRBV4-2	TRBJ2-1	TGTGCCAGCAGCCAAGATTATAGGACTAGCGGGAAGGGTGAGCAGTTCTTC	CASSQDYRTSGKGEQFF
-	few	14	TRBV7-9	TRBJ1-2	TGTGCCAGCAGCTTACAGGGATCCTTTAGAGGCTACACCTTC	CASSLQGSFRGYTF
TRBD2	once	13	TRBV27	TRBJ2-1	TGTGCCAACAGTTTCCGGGGAGGGAATGAGCAGTTCTTC	CANSFRGGNEQFF
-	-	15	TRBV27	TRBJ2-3	TGTGCCAGCAGTTTTGATGGCCCCTGTAGAGATACGCAGTATTTT	CASSFDGPCRDTQYF
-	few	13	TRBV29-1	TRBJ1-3	TGCAGCGTTCTGCGCGGCTCTGGAAACACCATATATTTT	CSVLRGSGNTIYF
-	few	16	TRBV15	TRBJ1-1	TGTGCCACCAGGAGAGGGGCCCTCCTAGAGAACACTGAAGCTTTCTTT	CATRRGALLENTEAFF
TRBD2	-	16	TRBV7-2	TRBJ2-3	TGTGCCAGCAGAAGGGGACTAGCGGGGGGTACAGATACGCAGTATTTT	CASRRGLAGGTDTQYF
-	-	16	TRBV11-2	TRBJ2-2	TGTGCCGGCAGGCCCTGGTCAGGGGCGCGGACCGGGGAGCTGTTTTTT	CAGRPWSGARTGELFF
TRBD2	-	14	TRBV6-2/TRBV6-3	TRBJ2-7	TGTGCCAGCAGATTAAGCGGGAGTGCGTACGAGCAGTACTTC	CASRLSGSAYEQYF
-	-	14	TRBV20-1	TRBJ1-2	TGCAGTGCTAGGACCCAAACAGGAGATTATGGCTACACCTTC	CSARTQTGDYGYTF
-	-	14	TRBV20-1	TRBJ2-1	TGCAGTGCCAGGAGTCTAGAGAATTACAATGAGCAGTTCTTC	CSARSLENYNEQFF
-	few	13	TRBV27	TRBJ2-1	TGTGCCAGCAGTTTAGGCGGTTACCATGAGCAGTTCTTC	CASSLGGYHEQFF
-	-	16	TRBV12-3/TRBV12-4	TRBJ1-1	TGTGCCAGCAGTTCCTATATCACGGGGAGGAACACTGAAGCTTTCTTT	CASSSYITGRNTEAFF
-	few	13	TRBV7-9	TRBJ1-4	TGTGCCAGCTGCCCGGCCTCGAGCGAAAAACTGTTTTTT	CASCPASSEKLFF
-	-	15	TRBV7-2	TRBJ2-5	TGTGCCAGCAGCTTAATGAAAGGGGTTGCAGAGACCCAGTACTTC	CASSLMKGVAETQYF
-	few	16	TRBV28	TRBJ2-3	TGTGCCAGCACGACGATCGCACGCCAAGGGAGAGATACGCAGTATTTT	CASTTIARQGRDTQYF
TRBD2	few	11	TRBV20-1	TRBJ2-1	TGCAGTGCTAGAGTTAGCGGGATTCAGTTCTTC	CSARVSGIQFF
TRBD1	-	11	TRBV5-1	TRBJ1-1	TGCGCCAGCAGTGGACAGGGTGAAGCTTTCTTT	CASSGQGEAFF
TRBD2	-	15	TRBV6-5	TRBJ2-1	TGTGCCAGCAGTTACGGGCTAGCGGGGGACAATGAGCAGTTCTTC	CASSYGLAGDNEQFF
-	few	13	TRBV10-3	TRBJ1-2	TGTGCCATCAGGGACCGCAATAACTATGGCTACACCTTC	CAIRDRNNYGYTF
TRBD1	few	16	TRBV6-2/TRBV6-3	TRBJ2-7	TGTGCCAGCAGTTCCCTGTCCGGGACAGGGATCTACGAGCAGTACTTC	CASSSLSGTGIYEQYF